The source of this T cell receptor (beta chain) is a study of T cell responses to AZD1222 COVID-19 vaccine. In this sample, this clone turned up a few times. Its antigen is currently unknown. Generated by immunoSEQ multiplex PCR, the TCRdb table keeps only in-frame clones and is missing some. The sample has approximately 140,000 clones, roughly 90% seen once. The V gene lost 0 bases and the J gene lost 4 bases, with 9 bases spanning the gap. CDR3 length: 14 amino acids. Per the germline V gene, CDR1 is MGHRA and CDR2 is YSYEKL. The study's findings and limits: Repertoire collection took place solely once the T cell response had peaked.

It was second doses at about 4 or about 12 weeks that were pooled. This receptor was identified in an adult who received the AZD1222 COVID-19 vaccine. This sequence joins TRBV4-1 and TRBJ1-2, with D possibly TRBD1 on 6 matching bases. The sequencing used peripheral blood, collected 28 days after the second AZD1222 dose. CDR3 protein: CASSQDRGAYGYTF. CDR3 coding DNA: TGCGCCAGCAGCCAAGACAGGGGCGCCTATGGCTACACCTTC.